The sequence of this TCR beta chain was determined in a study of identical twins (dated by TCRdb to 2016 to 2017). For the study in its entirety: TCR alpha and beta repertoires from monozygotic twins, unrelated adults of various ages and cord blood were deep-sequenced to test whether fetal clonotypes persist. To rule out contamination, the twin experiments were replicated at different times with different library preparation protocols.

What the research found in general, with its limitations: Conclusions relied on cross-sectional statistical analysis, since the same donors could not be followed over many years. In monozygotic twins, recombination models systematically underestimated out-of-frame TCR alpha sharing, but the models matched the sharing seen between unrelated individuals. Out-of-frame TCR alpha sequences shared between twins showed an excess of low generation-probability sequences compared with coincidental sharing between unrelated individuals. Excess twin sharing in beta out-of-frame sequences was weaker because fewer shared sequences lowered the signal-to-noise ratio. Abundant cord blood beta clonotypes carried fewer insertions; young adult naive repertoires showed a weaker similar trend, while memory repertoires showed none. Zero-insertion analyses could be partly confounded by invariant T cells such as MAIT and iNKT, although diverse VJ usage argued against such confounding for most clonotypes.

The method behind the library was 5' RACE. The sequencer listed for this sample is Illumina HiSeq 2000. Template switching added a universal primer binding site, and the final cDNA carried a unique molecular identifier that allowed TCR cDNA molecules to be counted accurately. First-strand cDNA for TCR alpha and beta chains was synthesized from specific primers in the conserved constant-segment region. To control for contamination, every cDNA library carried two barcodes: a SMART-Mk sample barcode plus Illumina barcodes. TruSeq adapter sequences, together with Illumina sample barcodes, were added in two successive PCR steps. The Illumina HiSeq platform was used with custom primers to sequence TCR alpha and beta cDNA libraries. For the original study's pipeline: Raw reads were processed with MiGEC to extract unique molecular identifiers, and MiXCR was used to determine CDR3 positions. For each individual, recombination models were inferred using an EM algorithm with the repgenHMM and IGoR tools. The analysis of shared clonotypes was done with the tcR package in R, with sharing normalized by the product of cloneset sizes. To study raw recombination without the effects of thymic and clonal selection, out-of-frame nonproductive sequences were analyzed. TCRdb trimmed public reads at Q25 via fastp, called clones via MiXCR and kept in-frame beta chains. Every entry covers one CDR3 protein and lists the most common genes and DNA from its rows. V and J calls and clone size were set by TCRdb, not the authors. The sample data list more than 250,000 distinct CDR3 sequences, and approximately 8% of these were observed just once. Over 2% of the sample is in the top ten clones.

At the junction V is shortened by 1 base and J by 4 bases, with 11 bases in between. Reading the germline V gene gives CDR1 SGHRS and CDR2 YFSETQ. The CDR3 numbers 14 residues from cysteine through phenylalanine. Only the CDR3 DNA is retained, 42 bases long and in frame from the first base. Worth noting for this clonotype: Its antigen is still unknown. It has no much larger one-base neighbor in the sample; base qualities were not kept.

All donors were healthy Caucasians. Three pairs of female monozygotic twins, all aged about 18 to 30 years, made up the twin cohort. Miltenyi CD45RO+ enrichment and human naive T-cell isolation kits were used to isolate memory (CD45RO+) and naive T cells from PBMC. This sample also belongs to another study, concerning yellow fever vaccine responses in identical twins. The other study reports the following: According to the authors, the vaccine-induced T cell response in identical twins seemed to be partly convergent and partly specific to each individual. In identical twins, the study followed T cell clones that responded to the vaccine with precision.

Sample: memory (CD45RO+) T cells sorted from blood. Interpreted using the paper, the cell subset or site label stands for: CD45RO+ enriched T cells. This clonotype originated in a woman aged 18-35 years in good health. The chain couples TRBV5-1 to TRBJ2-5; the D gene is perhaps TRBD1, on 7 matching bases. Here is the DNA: TGCGCCAGCAGCTTGTACCAGGGGGGAGAGACCCAGTACTTC. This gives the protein CASSLYQGGETQYF. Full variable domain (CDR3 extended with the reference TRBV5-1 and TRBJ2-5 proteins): KAGVTQTPRYLIKTRGQQVTLSCSPISGHRSVSWYQQTPGQGLQFLFEYFSETQRNKGNFPGRFSGRQFSNSRSEMNVSTLELGDSALYLCASSLYQGGETQYFGPGTRLLVL.